This T cell receptor beta chain emerged from a study of blood T cell repertoires in COVID-19. This CDR3 spans 15 amino acids. V lost 6 bases, J lost 3 bases, and 8 bases stayed unmatched. CDR1 and CDR2 from the germline V gene are SNHLY and FYNNEI. Assay: immunoSEQ multiplex PCR; the TCRdb copy retains only in-frame clones and omits some. Of fewer than 300,000 clones in the sample, about 91% are singletons; the top ten hold approximately 2.6%. Sample: peripheral blood. The V gene is TRBV2, the J gene TRBJ2-7; 10 bases fit TRBD2. The receptor's source is a person aged 18 to 30 with COVID-19, enrolled during active disease. The CDR3 region has the DNA TGTGCCAGCAGCTTTACTAGCGGGATCAACTACGAGCAGTACTTC. Translated: CASSFTSGINYEQYF.